The 31 T cell receptor beta chains reported below all come from one sample, sequenced in a study of cytomegalovirus exposure and HLA in healthy donors. Both 60 Vbeta primers and 13 Jbeta primers went into the PCR. Method: immunoSEQ multiplex PCR; TCRdb's copy keeps in-frame clones and lacks some. The data show 150,000 or so clones, about 68% seen once. The sequenced sample was PBMCs. The receptors stem from a man aged 30 to 45 in good health and CMV-seronegative.

The J gene is TRBJ2-3, the V gene TRBV19; unclear D gene. This CDR3 has 12 residues. Germline lookup yields CDR1 LNHDA and CDR2 SQIVND (reference sequence). Trimming took 3 bases from V and 6 from J, leaving 7 bases between them. The CDR3 nucleotides read TGTGCCAGTAGTATTGACGGGGATACGCAGTATTTT. Translation: CASSIDGDTQYF. The complete variable domain, with remaining parts taken from reference TRBV19 and TRBJ2-3, reads DGGITQSPKYLFRKEGQNVTLSCEQNLNHDAMYWYRQDPGQGLRLIYYSQIVNDFQKGDIAEGYSVSREKKESFPLTVTSAQKNPTAFYLCASSIDGDTQYFGPGTRLTVL.

The chain couples TRBV5-6 to TRBJ2-7; 9 bases align to TRBD1. The germline V gene encodes CDR1 SGHDT and CDR2 YYEEEE. This CDR3 has 16 residues. The junction had 14 bases not matched to a gene; V was cut back by 4 bases and J by 6 bases. CDR3 bases: TGTGCCAGCAGCGTGACCTTTCTGGACAGGGGTGCCGAGCAGTACTTC. This translates into CASSVTFLDRGAEQYF.

The chain is built from TRBV9 and TRBJ2-1; TRBD2 aligns across 7 bases. The CDR3 covers 16 residues. Losses at the gene ends were 4 bases for V and 6 bases for J; bases not matched to a gene: 13. Germline V gene data show CDR1 as SGDLS and CDR2 as YYNGEE. The CDR3 region is CASSSEVGGNRNEQFF. In nucleotides, the CDR3 is TGTGCCAGCAGCTCAGAGGTGGGGGGGAACCGCAATGAGCAGTTCTTC. The full variable domain, in which reference TRBV9 and TRBJ2-1 provide the parts outside the CDR3, is DSGVTQTPKHLITATGQRVTLRCSPRSGDLSVYWYQQSLDQGLQFLIQYYNGEERAKGNILERFSAQQFPDLHSELNLSSLELGDSALYFCASSSEVGGNRNEQFFGPGTRLTVL.

This chain connects TRBV6-1 to TRBJ1-6, with 7 bases fitting TRBD1. Germline values: CDR1 MNHNS, CDR2 SASEGT. V trimming: 0 bases; J trimming: 6 bases; junction bases outside the gene matches: 2. The CDR3 runs 15 residues. CDR3 region: CASSEATGANSPLHF. The CDR3 nucleotides read TGTGCCAGCAGTGAAGCAACAGGGGCTAATTCACCCCTCCACTTT.

This clone was seen only once. V usage is TRBV18 and J usage is TRBJ2-3, with D possibly being TRBD1 (6 bases). Germline values: CDR1 KGHSH, CDR2 LQKENI. V lost 6 bases, J lost 4 bases, and 14 bases lay in between. The CDR3 extends over 14 amino acids. The CDR3 DNA sequence: TGTGCCAGCTCCCTAAAGGGGGTTGCAGATACGCAGTATTTT. It yields the protein CASSLKGVADTQYF.

The table lists this clone with a few counts. The chain joins TRBV19 to TRBJ1-5; D is uncertain. CDR1 is LNHDA, CDR2 SQIVND, per germline (reference sequence). The CDR3 is 14 amino acids. The V end lost 3 bases, the J end lost 8 bases, and 14 bases lay between the germline ends. The CDR3 spells CASSIRYSGEPQHF. Here the CDR3 DNA reads TGTGCCAGTAGTATTCGGTACTCCGGGGAGCCCCAGCATTTT.

Only a few counts were recorded for this clone. The rearrangement joins TRBV13 to TRBJ2-7; 9 bases match TRBD1. This CDR3 is built from 17 residues. V shed 4 bases, J shed 4 bases, and the junction held 14 bases outside the gene matches. Germline lookup yields CDR1 PRHDT and CDR2 FYEKMQ (reference sequence). The DNA for the CDR3 is TGTGCCAGCAGCTCCACCGGAGGACAGGGGCGGAGATACGAGCAGTACTTC. Its translation: CASSSTGGQGRRYEQYF.

The chain combines TRBV5-1 with TRBJ1-1, with D unclear. The germline gives CDR1 SGHRS, CDR2 YFSETQ. This CDR3 has 13 residues. Trimming stripped 0 bases from V and 5 bases from J, with 8 bases between. Here the CDR3 DNA reads TGCGCCAGCAGCTTGGGGGCGACGACTGAAGCTTTCTTT. Protein product: CASSLGATTEAFF. The full variable domain, rest sourced from reference TRBV5-1 and TRBJ1-1, is KAGVTQTPRYLIKTRGQQVTLSCSPISGHRSVSWYQQTPGQGLQFLFEYFSETQRNKGNFPGRFSGRQFSNSRSEMNVSTLELGDSALYLCASSLGATTEAFFGQGTRLTVV.

This chain links TRBV28 with TRBJ2-7; maybe TRBD2 (8 bases). Germline V CDR1 and CDR2: MDHEN, SYDVKM. The V and J ends lost 8 bases and 5 bases respectively, with 28 bases between them. The CDR3 is 17 amino acids. The CDR3 here is CASSSRGGGGALNEQYF. The DNA for the CDR3 is TGTGCCAGCTCCTCCCGGGGGGGAGGGGGCGCTTTGAACGAGCAGTACTTC. Based on the CDR3 plus reference TRBV28 and TRBJ2-7, the full variable domain is DVKVTQSSRYLVKRTGEKVFLECVQDMDHENMFWYRQDPGLGLRLIYFSYDVKMKEKGDIPEGYSVSREKKERFSLILESASTNQTSMYLCASSSRGGGGALNEQYFGPGTRLTVT.

DNA of the CDR3: TGTGCCAGCAGCACCCCACTTGCGCCGAACACCGGGGAGCTGTTTTTT. Its protein is CASSTPLAPNTGELFF. The chain is built from TRBV5-4 and TRBJ2-2; D remains unclear. Trimming took 4 bases from V and 0 from J, leaving 13 bases between them. The CDR3 extends over 16 amino acids. Germline V gives CDR1 SGHNT, CDR2 YYREEE (reference sequence).

The rearrangement links TRBV28 to TRBJ2-5; TRBD1 agrees at 9 bases. The better agreement between TRBJ2-7 and the DNA end casts doubt on the J call. Germline V gives CDR1 MDHEN, CDR2 SYDVKM. The CDR3 is 14 residues long. CDR3 region: CASRRSGQGCEQYF. The CDR3 DNA follows: TGTGCCAGCAGGAGATCGGGACAGGGTTGCGAGCAGTACTTC.

The chain is built from TRBV19 and TRBJ2-7; a weak D match, TRBD1 (5 bases). Germline V gives CDR1 LNHDA, CDR2 SQIVND (reference sequence). V was clipped by 2 bases and J by 0 bases, with 11 bases between them. The CDR3 consists of 15 residues. CDR3: CASSISAGYSYEQYF. As DNA, the CDR3 is TGTGCCAGTAGTATATCAGCAGGGTACTCCTACGAGCAGTACTTC.

Comments on this clone: A read error may produce the germline difference seen at one junction end. V gene TRBV25-1 combines with J gene TRBJ1-2, with D maybe TRBD1 (5 bases). CDR1 is MGHDK and CDR2 is SYGVNS in the germline V gene. This CDR3 spans 13 amino acids. The CDR3 bases are TGTGCCAGCAGTGATCCTCAGGGCTATGGCTACCCCTTC. Its translation: CASSDPQGYGYPF.

J is TRBJ1-2 and V is TRBV29-1; 11 nucleotides align to TRBD1. The J segment lost 5 bases and the V segment lost 8 bases, leaving 10 bases of the junction unmatched. This CDR3 comprises 14 residues. Germline V gives CDR1 SQVTM, CDR2 ANQGSEA. This CDR3 reads CSLGSGTGGYGYTF. The CDR3 DNA sequence: TGCAGCCTCGGGTCCGGGACAGGGGGTTATGGCTACACCTTC.

The genes are TRBV7-2 and TRBJ1-2, with D possibly being TRBD1 (6 bases). The germline V gene encodes CDR1 SGHTA and CDR2 FQGNSA. The CDR3 runs to 13 residues. The V gene lost 0 bases and the J gene lost 8 bases, with 10 bases spanning the gap. The CDR3 sequence is CASSLAGTIGYTF. The CDR3 DNA sequence: TGTGCCAGCAGCTTAGCGGGGACAATCGGCTACACCTTC. The whole variable domain, remainder taken from reference TRBV7-2 and TRBJ1-2, is GAGVSQSPSNKVTEKGKDVELRCDPISGHTALYWYRQSLGQGLEFLIYFQGNSAPDKSGLPSDRFSAERTGGSVSTLTIQRTQQEDSAVYLCASSLAGTIGYTFGSGTRLTVV.

This sequence joins TRBV29-1 and TRBJ2-7; D perhaps matches TRBD1 (6 bases). The CDR3 covers 13 residues. Germline values: CDR1 SQVTM, CDR2 ANQGSEA. The V gene lost 3 bases and the J gene lost 2 bases, with 11 bases spanning the gap. Here the CDR3 reads CSVDGGSTYEQYF. The DNA of the CDR3 is TGCAGCGTTGATGGGGGCAGCACCTACGAGCAGTACTTC.

In this sample, this clone turned up a few times. The chain is built from TRBV4-3 and TRBJ2-5; 11 nucleotides agree with TRBD2. From germline, CDR1 is LGHNA and CDR2 YSLEER. There are 15 residues in the CDR3. The junction had 2 bases not matched to a gene; V was cut back by 3 bases and J by 2 bases. CDR3 nucleotide sequence: TGCGCCAGCAGCCAGCTAGCGGGGGGTCAAGAGACCCAGTACTTC. Its translation is CASSQLAGGQETQYF.

V gene TRBV7-2 combines with J gene TRBJ1-1, with 7 bases that match TRBD1. The germline V gene encodes CDR1 SGHTA and CDR2 FQGNSA. With 5 bases clipped from V and 4 bases from J, the junction kept 7 bases outside the gene matches. CDR3 length equals 14 residues. The CDR3 bases are TGTGCCAGCAGCCAACAGGGGTGGGGCACTGAAGCTTTCTTT. It specifies CASSQQGWGTEAFF.

The V gene is TRBV13, the J gene TRBJ2-1, with 8 bases matching TRBD2. The CDR3 is 16 amino acids. Germline loops: CDR1 PRHDT, CDR2 FYEKMQ (reference sequence). The ends lost 0 bases at V and 8 bases at J; junction bases unmatched: 9. The CDR3 DNA reads as TGTGCCAGCAGCTTAGGGCCCGACGGGGGGGCCGATGAGCAGTTCTTC. Translation: CASSLGPDGGADEQFF.

Regarding this clone: Other DNA sequences within the sample encode an identical CDR3. The J gene is TRBJ2-5, the V gene TRBV28, with a possible D match to TRBD1 (5 bases). CDR3 length: 13 amino acids. V lost 2 bases and J 4 bases, leaving 8 bases between the germline ends. Per the germline V gene, CDR1 is MDHEN and CDR2 is SYDVKM. CDR3 sequence reads: CASSLVRGETQYF. The CDR3 nucleotides read TGTGCCAGCAGTTTAGTTAGGGGAGAGACCCAGTACTTC.

Details on this clone: The junction departs from the called germline gene at one end, perhaps through a read error. The gene calls are TRBV7-9 and TRBJ1-1; no firm D call. The CDR3 covers 12 residues. Looked up from germline, CDR1 is SEHNR and CDR2 is FQNEAQ (reference sequence). DNA of the CDR3: TGTTCCAGCAGCCTCGGACTGCGGGAAGCTTTCTTT. It yields the protein CSSSLGLREAFF.

As DNA, the CDR3 is TGTGCCAGCAGTTTTGGGGGGGCAGGGGAGGAAAAACTGTTTTTT. Its protein is CASSFGGAGEEKLFF. V usage is TRBV28 and J usage is TRBJ1-4; tentatively, D is TRBD1 (6 bases). Germline V gene lookup returns CDR1 MDHEN and CDR2 SYDVKM. The CDR3 consists of 15 residues. V shed 3 bases and J shed 8 bases, with 16 bases lying between them.

V and J are TRBV2 and TRBJ2-5; the match to TRBD1 covers 12 bases. The better agreement between TRBJ2-7 and the DNA end casts doubt on the J call. CDR3 length: 14 amino acids. The germline V gene has CDR1 SNHLY and CDR2 FYNNEI. The CDR3 nucleotides are TGTGCCACGGACCGGGACAGGGGGCCCGACGAGCAGTACTTC. Translated: CATDRDRGPDEQYF.

The chain couples TRBV6-6 to TRBJ1-6; D is ambiguous. In germline, CDR1 is MNHNY, CDR2 SVGAGI (reference sequence). V was cut by 6 bases and J by 11 bases, with 14 bases left in between. The CDR3 sequence is 13 residues long. The CDR3 is CASSSDGPPPLHF. The CDR3 DNA reads as TGTGCCAGCAGCAGCGACGGCCCTCCACCCCTCCACTTT.

The chain is built from TRBV14 and TRBJ2-3; 10 nucleotides line up with TRBD1. Germline assignment: CDR1 SGHDN and CDR2 FVKESK. V shed 4 bases, J shed 3 bases, and the junction held 4 bases outside the gene matches. There are 15 residues in the CDR3. DNA for the CDR3: TGTGCCAGCAGCCGACAGGGGGCTTGGACAGATACGCAGTATTTT. This gives the protein CASSRQGAWTDTQYF.

The J gene is TRBJ2-1, the V gene TRBV10-3; D gene uncertain. The germline CDR1 and CDR2 sequences are ENHRY and SYGVKD. The CDR3 runs to 16 residues. V lost 0 bases, J lost 0 bases, and 9 bases lay in between. DNA for the CDR3: TGTGCCATCAGTGAGTCTAGACAAAGCTCCTACAATGAGCAGTTCTTC. Amino acids: CAISESRQSSYNEQFF.

This sequence joins TRBV19 and TRBJ2-3; 12 bases agree with TRBD2. CDR1 is LNHDA and CDR2 is SQIVND in the germline V gene (reference sequence). The ends lost 4 bases at V and 6 bases at J; junction bases unmatched: 5. The CDR3 totals 15 residues. CDR3 region: CASSKLAGGIDTQYF. The CDR3 DNA is TGTGCCAGTAGTAAACTAGCGGGGGGTATCGATACGCAGTATTTT.

V is TRBV6-4 and J is TRBJ1-1, with 7 bases lining up with TRBD1. CDR1 and CDR2 from the germline V gene are MRHNA and SNTAGT. The CDR3 extends over 17 amino acids. Trimming removed 3 bases from V and 0 bases from J; junction bases left unmatched: 10. The CDR3 loop is CASSELSDRVMNTEAFF. Written as DNA, the CDR3 is TGTGCCAGCAGTGAATTAAGCGACAGGGTAATGAACACTGAAGCTTTCTTT.

The rearrangement links TRBV7-9 to TRBJ2-7; no clear D gene. V lost 1 base, J lost 2 bases, and 9 bases lay in between. The CDR3 has 14 residues. CDR1 and CDR2 from the germline V gene are SEHNR and FQNEAQ (reference sequence). For the CDR3, the DNA is TGTGCCAGCAGCTTAGTGGCACCCCCCTACGAGCAGTACTTC. This codes for CASSLVAPPYEQYF.

This clone was observed a few times. V and J are TRBV15 and TRBJ2-3; tentative D call: TRBD2 (6 bases). The CDR3 has 15 amino acids. Per the germline V gene, CDR1 is LNHNV and CDR2 is YYDKDF (reference sequence). Trimming shortened V by 3 bases and J by 7 bases, and 17 bases separated the two germline ends. This CDR3 reads CATSRERGTSNTQYF. In DNA, the CDR3 is TGTGCCACCAGCAGGGAACGGGGGACCAGTAATACGCAGTATTTT.

V and J are TRBV7-8 and TRBJ1-2, with D perhaps TRBD1 (6 bases). Germline V gene data show CDR1 as SGHVS and CDR2 as FQNEAQ. V lost 1 base, J lost 5 bases, and 11 bases lay in between. The CDR3 runs to 14 residues. CDR3 in amino acids: CASSLGAGAYGYTF. The CDR3 DNA sequence: TGTGCCAGCAGCTTAGGGGCAGGGGCGTATGGCTACACCTTC.